This TCR beta chain was recovered during a study of shared clonotypes between healthy human individuals. Regarding the study as a whole: The donor pool, a small one, limited the genetic and exposure-history diversity represented.

Authors' data handling: ImmunoSEQ output held junction-only sequences without quality scores, so filtering differed. Using immunoSEQ multiplex PCR, the repertoire was profiled, and TCRdb retains in-frame clones only, with some absent. Clone size and V and J calls were adopted from that table, with D and trimming inferred from the DNA. The top ten hold 0.37% of the sample, which has approximately 2,000,000 clones, about nine tenths seen once. Germline V gene sequence: CDR1 MGHDK, CDR2 SYGVNS. CDR3 length equals 13 residues. The ends lost 6 bases at V and 1 base at J; junction bases unmatched: 2. With respect to this clone: As yet, its antigen is unknown.

A CD45RA-negative memory subset and a CD45RA+ naive subset were separated from the CD4+ cells. This receptor was taken from a young man in good health. Some clones in this sample may be carry-over from other donors' samples. V usage is TRBV25-1 and J usage is TRBJ1-1; TRBD1 matches at 7 bases. Sequenced input: naive CD4+ T cells from PBMCs. Subset indicated: CD45RA+ positively selected. The DNA for the CDR3 is TGTGCCAGCAGGGGACAGACGAACACTGAAGCTTTCTTT. It is translated as CASRGQTNTEAFF.